These 21 T cell receptor beta chains came from one sample sequenced in a study of cytomegalovirus exposure and HLA in healthy donors. The PCR used 60 Vbeta and 13 Jbeta primers. This table comes from immunoSEQ multiplex PCR, and its TCRdb copy is limited to in-frame clones, with some not included. The sample is made up of about 42,000 clones, and the top ten hold over 1% of it. Specimen: PBMCs. Receptors were obtained from a man between 25 and 39 years old in good health and CMV-seronegative.

CDR3 DNA: TGTGCCAGCAGCCCCGCCCCGCGGGAGTTCGGGGAGACCCAGTACTTC. Residues: CASSPAPREFGETQYF. The chain couples TRBV4-2 to TRBJ2-5, with 7 bases aligning to TRBD2. The V gene end was trimmed by 4 bases and the J gene end by 5 bases; junction bases not matched to a gene: 13. The germline gives CDR1 LGHNA, CDR2 YNFKEQ. This CDR3 has 16 residues.

The chain employs TRBV30 and TRBJ1-1, with a weak D call TRBD1 (5 bases). V was cut by 5 bases and J by 7 bases, with 17 bases left in between. Germline V gene lookup returns CDR1 GTSNPN and CDR2 SVGIG (reference sequence). This CDR3 comprises 13 residues. The CDR3 nucleotides read TGTGCCTGGGAATACGGGGGTATTAATGAAGCTTTCTTT. Translated: CAWEYGGINEAFF.

With respect to this clone: The junction and the germline gene differ at one end; a read error may be behind it. The chain combines TRBV7-7 with TRBJ2-2; D is possibly TRBD1 (6 bases). This CDR3 contains 13 residues. CDR1 SSHAT and CDR2 FNYEAQ come from the germline V gene (reference sequence). In DNA form, the CDR3 reads TGTGCTAGCAGCACTATCAGGGGAGGGGAGCTGTTTTTT. Translation gives CASSTIRGGELFF. The complete variable domain, with remaining parts taken from reference TRBV7-7 and TRBJ2-2, reads GAGVSQSPRYKVTKRGQDVTLRCDPISSHATLYWYQQALGQGPEFLTYFNYEAQPDKSGLPSDRFSAERPEGSISTLTIQRTEQRDSAMYRCASSTIRGGELFFGEGSRLTVL.

J is TRBJ1-1 and V is TRBV4-2; D possibly corresponds to TRBD1 (5 bases). The germline V gene encodes CDR1 LGHNA and CDR2 YNFKEQ. This CDR3 contains 15 residues. V dropped 4 bases and J dropped 1 base, with 13 bases sitting between them. In DNA, the CDR3 is TGTGCCAGCAGCCGGTCTACGACAGAGAACACTGAAGCTTTCTTT. It yields the protein CASSRSTTENTEAFF.

The chain carries TRBV30 and TRBJ2-7; perhaps TRBD2 as D (6 bases). CDR3 size: 11 residues. Per germline, CDR1 GTSNPN and CDR2 SVGIG (reference sequence). V was clipped by 8 bases and J by 3 bases, with 11 bases between them. Here the CDR3 DNA reads TGTGCCGGGGGACTGAACTACGAGCAGTACTTC. This codes for CAGGLNYEQYF. Complete variable domain (other parts from reference TRBV30 and TRBJ2-7): SQTIHQWPATLVQPVGSPLSLECTVEGTSNPNLYWYRQAAGRGLQLLFYSVGIGQISSEVPQNLSASRPQDRQFILSSKKLLLSDSGFYLCAGGLNYEQYFGPGTRLTVT.

The CDR3 coding sequence is TGTGCCAGCAGCTTGGACGGGAGTCGGGGGGAAGGAGAGACCCAGTACTTC. Translated, it gives CASSLDGSRGEGETQYF. The V call is TRBV7-8, the J call TRBJ2-5; 7 bases agree with TRBD2. Germline CDR1 is SGHVS and CDR2 is FQNEAQ. The CDR3 contains 17 residues. V lost 3 bases, J lost 4 bases, and 14 bases stayed unmatched.

V and J are TRBV5-1 and TRBJ2-2; no definite D call. CDR1 and CDR2 from the germline V gene are SGHRS and YFSETQ. The CDR3 totals 14 residues. The ends were cut back, 0 bases at V and 2 bases at J, with 5 bases in the middle. The CDR3 DNA reads TGCGCCAGCAGCTTGGGGCATAACACCGGGGAGCTGTTTTTT. This gives the protein CASSLGHNTGELFF.

This chain uses TRBV9 with TRBJ2-7; D is unclear. CDR3 length: 14 residues. Germline values: CDR1 SGDLS, CDR2 YYNGEE. Trimming took 4 bases from V and 2 from J, leaving 13 bases between them. The CDR3 DNA sequence: TGTGCCAGCAGCCCACCCCTCAGGCCCTACGAGCAGTACTTC. Protein product: CASSPPLRPYEQYF.

V is TRBV20-1 and J is TRBJ1-1; no definite D call. CDR1 and CDR2 from the germline V gene are DFQATT and SNEGSKA (reference sequence). The CDR3 totals 11 residues. V dropped 3 bases and J dropped 10 bases, with 12 bases sitting between them. As DNA, the CDR3 is TGCAGTGCTAGTAAGGCGGAGAGAGCTTTCTTT. Translated: CSASKAERAFF.

This chain links TRBV6-5 with TRBJ2-7; TRBD2 aligns across 7 bases. The CDR3 runs 14 residues. V shed 5 bases and J 4 bases; nucleotides not matched to a gene: 8. Germline CDR1 and CDR2: MNHEY and SVGAGI. CDR3 protein: CASSTGRERYEQYF. CDR3 DNA: TGTGCCAGCAGTACGGGGCGGGAGAGGTACGAGCAGTACTTC.

The chain is built from TRBV6-5 and TRBJ2-3, with TRBD2 identical over 11 bases. Germline loops: CDR1 MNHEY, CDR2 SVGAGI. CDR3 length equals 15 residues. The J segment lost 4 bases and the V segment lost 5 bases, leaving 5 bases of the junction unmatched. The CDR3 DNA reads as TGTGCCAGCAGTCTAGCGGGAGGATGGGCAGATACGCAGTATTTT. It is translated as CASSLAGGWADTQYF.

The chain employs TRBV6-5 and TRBJ1-1; possible D gene TRBD1, 6 bases. The CDR3 consists of 11 residues. Trimming left V 6 bases short and J 11 bases short, with 13 bases between. Germline CDR1 reads MNHEY; CDR2 reads SVGAGI. CDR3 in DNA: TGTGCCAGCAGCCAGCAGGGACATGCTTTCTTT. Protein product: CASSQQGHAFF.

The CDR3 DNA sequence: TGCGCCAGCAGCTCCCAACAGGGGAACTATGGCTACACCTTC. It is translated as CASSSQQGNYGYTF. The chain combines TRBV5-1 with TRBJ1-2, with 7 bases matching TRBD1. This CDR3 spans 14 amino acids. V was clipped by 3 bases and J by 2 bases; unmatched bases: 4. Germline CDR1 is SGHRS and CDR2 is YFSETQ.

CDR3 sequence (DNA): TGTGCCAGTAGTATGCAGGGGACTAACGGGTACACTGAAGCTTTCTTT. Translation gives CASSMQGTNGYTEAFF. This chain joins TRBV19 and TRBJ1-1, with D possibly being TRBD1 (6 bases). This CDR3 is 16 amino acids long. Trimming removed 3 bases from V and 3 bases from J, with 17 bases in between. Germline loops: CDR1 LNHDA, CDR2 SQIVND (reference sequence).

V gene TRBV9 combines with J gene TRBJ2-1; D gene uncertain. V dropped 7 bases and J dropped 7 bases, with 6 bases sitting between them. Germline V lookup: CDR1 SGDLS, CDR2 YYNGEE. The CDR3 consists of 10 residues. The chain's CDR3 is CASGANEQFF. The CDR3 bases are TGTGCCAGCGGAGCAAATGAGCAGTTCTTC.

The rearrangement uses TRBV10-1 and TRBJ1-5, with a tentative D call TRBD1 (6 bases). V was clipped by 0 bases and J by 7 bases, with 13 bases between them. CDR1 WNHNN and CDR2 SYGVQD come from the germline V gene (reference sequence). The CDR3 is 15 residues long. In nucleotides, the CDR3 is TGCGCCAGCAGTGAGTCATCAGGGGTAAGGCAGCCCCAGCATTTT. Translated, it gives CASSESSGVRQPQHF.

This chain joins TRBV30 and TRBJ2-5, with D possibly TRBD2 on 5 matching bases. This CDR3 comprises 12 residues. From germline, CDR1 is GTSNPN and CDR2 SVGIG (reference sequence). Trimming pared 1 base from V and 4 bases from J, leaving 7 bases between. Here the CDR3 reads CAWSAGGETQYF. Written as DNA, the CDR3 is TGTGCCTGGAGTGCTGGAGGAGAGACCCAGTACTTC.

The chain combines TRBV19 with TRBJ1-2; D may be TRBD1 (6 bases). The CDR3 runs to 12 residues. Trimming shortened V by 3 bases and J by 9 bases, and 11 bases separated the two germline ends. The V gene's germline CDR1 is LNHDA and CDR2 SQIVND (reference sequence). For the CDR3, the DNA is TGTGCCAGTAGTATGGCCCGGGACAGCTACACCTTC. Protein product: CASSMARDSYTF.

The chain employs TRBV7-9 and TRBJ2-2, with 7 nucleotides matching TRBD1. The CDR3 has 16 residues. The J segment lost 1 base and the V segment lost 5 bases, leaving 7 bases of the junction unmatched. Looked up from germline, CDR1 is SEHNR and CDR2 is FQNEAQ (reference sequence). In DNA, the CDR3 is TGTGCCAGCAGCCAGACAGGGCAGAGGAACACCGGGGAGCTGTTTTTT. Translating gives CASSQTGQRNTGELFF.

The chain has TRBV30 and TRBJ2-7; 14 bases are a match to TRBD2. This CDR3 region has 15 residues. Germline V gene sequence: CDR1 GTSNPN, CDR2 SVGIG (reference sequence). V lost 3 bases and J lost 12; bases outside the gene matches: 13. In nucleotides, the CDR3 is TGTGCCTGGAGATATGGGACTAGCGGGAGAATACCCCCGTACTTC. Its translation is CAWRYGTSGRIPPYF. Variable domain in full (rest from reference TRBV30 and TRBJ2-7): SQTIHQWPATLVQPVGSPLSLECTVEGTSNPNLYWYRQAAGRGLQLLFYSVGIGQISSEVPQNLSASRPQDRQFILSSKKLLLSDSGFYLCAWRYGTSGRIPPYFGPGTRLTVT.

The rearrangement links TRBV4-1 to TRBJ2-7; 7 bases agree with TRBD1. The CDR3 contains 13 residues. Germline loops: CDR1 MGHRA, CDR2 YSYEKL. Trimming cost V 0 bases and J 7 bases; bases outside gene matches: 3. In DNA, the CDR3 is TGCGCCAGCAGCCAAGAGGAGGACAGGGAGCAGTACTTC. Residues: CASSQEEDREQYF.